A single sample is the source of the 16 T cell receptor beta chains below, sequenced in a study of OX40 agonist ivuxolimab in advanced cancers. Only in-frame clones appear in the TCRdb table, and some are missing; sequencing was by immunoSEQ multiplex PCR. The sample holds 35,000 or so clones, approximately 76% seen once. The sample consisted of CD4+ or CD8+ T cells sorted from blood, taken in a trial of the OX40 agonist ivuxolimab. Receptor source: an adult with an advanced solid tumor such as melanoma, head and neck, liver or kidney cancer.

The chain uses TRBV29-1 and TRBJ2-7, with 14 bases identical to TRBD2. The CDR3 has 14 residues. Germline V gene lookup returns CDR1 SQVTM and CDR2 ANQGSEA. After removal of 5 bases from V and 5 bases from J, the junction contained 5 bases not matched to a gene. CDR3 sequence (DNA): TGCAGCGTTTCCGGGACTAGCGGGGGAAACGAGCAGTACTTC. Residues: CSVSGTSGGNEQYF.

The rearrangement links TRBV5-6 to TRBJ1-1, with TRBD1 as a possible D gene (5 bases). The V gene's germline CDR1 is SGHDT and CDR2 YYEEEE. V dropped 0 bases and J dropped 1 base, with 10 bases sitting between them. The CDR3 runs 15 residues. The CDR3 region has the DNA TGTGCCAGCAGCTTGGGGGGACTGTCGAACACTGAAGCTTTCTTT. This translates into CASSLGGLSNTEAFF.

This chain joins TRBV7-9 and TRBJ2-3; D is perhaps TRBD1 or TRBD2 (6 bases each). The CDR3 length is 14 residues. V was shortened by 3 bases and J by 2 bases, with 9 bases between the two germline ends. Germline V gene lookup returns CDR1 SEHNR and CDR2 FQNEAQ (reference sequence). The CDR3 loop reads CASSFGGPTDTQYF. CDR3 DNA: TGTGCCAGCAGCTTTGGGGGGCCCACAGATACGCAGTATTTT.

This rearrangement joins TRBV27 to TRBJ1-5, with a tentative D call TRBD1 (6 bases). Trimming took off 2 bases at V and 5 bases at J, with 10 bases between the two ends. CDR1 MNHEY and CDR2 SMNVEV come from the germline V gene (reference sequence). This CDR3 comprises 14 residues. DNA for the CDR3: TGTGCCAGCAGTTTAATAGGGGGTCATCAGCCCCAGCATTTT. This gives the protein CASSLIGGHQPQHF.

This clone was seen only a few times. This rearrangement joins TRBV11-3 to TRBJ2-1, with 10 bases fitting TRBD2. The CDR3 consists of 16 residues. The V and J ends lost 5 bases and 1 base, in that order; junction bases with no gene match: 5. CDR1 and CDR2 from the germline V gene are SGHNT and YENEEA. CDR3 residues: CASSPIAGGSYNEQFF. The CDR3 DNA follows: TGTGCCAGCAGCCCGATAGCGGGGGGTTCCTACAATGAGCAGTTCTTC.

This clone was counted only a few times. The gene calls are TRBV30 and TRBJ2-3; no definite D call. V dropped 0 bases and J dropped 2 bases, with 18 bases sitting between them. The CDR3 sequence is 17 residues long. CDR1 and CDR2 (germline): GTSNPN, SVGIG (reference sequence). The CDR3 spells CAWSVFIGEPLTDTQYF. In DNA form, the CDR3 reads TGTGCCTGGAGTGTATTTATTGGGGAACCTCTCACAGATACGCAGTATTTT.

This clone showed up many times. The chain is built from TRBV6-5 and TRBJ1-2; TRBD1 matches at 8 bases. This CDR3 region has 16 residues. Germline loops: CDR1 MNHEY, CDR2 SVGAGI. V lost 2 bases, J lost 8 bases, and 13 bases stayed unmatched. The CDR3 here is CASSYNPRGRTEGYTF. In DNA form, the CDR3 reads TGTGCCAGCAGTTACAACCCCAGGGGGCGCACGGAGGGCTACACCTTC.

The rearrangement links TRBV7-9 to TRBJ1-2, with TRBD1 as a possible D gene (5 bases). V lost 4 bases and J 6 bases, leaving 21 bases between the germline ends. The germline V gene has CDR1 SEHNR and CDR2 FQNEAQ (reference sequence). The CDR3 consists of 16 residues. CDR3 DNA sequence: TGTGCCAGCAGCTCCCCCGACGGGGCAGGACACCATGGCTACACCTTC. Amino acids: CASSSPDGAGHHGYTF.

The chain combines TRBV19 with TRBJ2-2; a weak D match, TRBD1 (5 bases). The germline gives CDR1 LNHDA, CDR2 SQIVND (reference sequence). V lost 2 bases and J lost 7, with 8 bases in between. This CDR3 region has 13 residues. CDR3 loop: CASSITRGGELFF. CDR3 nucleotides: TGTGCCAGTAGTATAACAAGGGGCGGGGAGCTGTTTTTT. Full variable domain (outside the CDR3, taken from reference TRBV19 and TRBJ2-2): DGGITQSPKYLFRKEGQNVTLSCEQNLNHDAMYWYRQDPGQGLRLIYYSQIVNDFQKGDIAEGYSVSREKKESFPLTVTSAQKNPTAFYLCASSITRGGELFFGEGSRLTVL.

A few counts support this clone. The rearrangement uses TRBV5-1 and TRBJ2-2; TRBD1 agrees at 8 bases. Per germline, CDR1 SGHRS and CDR2 YFSETQ. This CDR3 has 15 residues. V was clipped by 3 bases and J by 5 bases; unmatched bases: 6. CDR3: CASSYRGKVTGELFF. The CDR3 nucleotides are TGCGCCAGCAGCTACAGGGGGAAGGTAACCGGGGAGCTGTTTTTT. Full variable domain (missing parts from reference TRBV5-1 and TRBJ2-2): KAGVTQTPRYLIKTRGQQVTLSCSPISGHRSVSWYQQTPGQGLQFLFEYFSETQRNKGNFPGRFSGRQFSNSRSEMNVSTLELGDSALYLCASSYRGKVTGELFFGEGSRLTVL.

This chain links TRBV7-8 with TRBJ2-7, with 10 bases that match TRBD1. This CDR3 is built from 15 residues. The V gene end was trimmed by 1 base and the J gene end by 0 bases; junction bases not matched to a gene: 0. CDR1 SGHVS and CDR2 FQNEAQ come from the germline V gene. The CDR3, as DNA: TGTGCCAGCAGCTTAGGGGACAGGGGCTCCTACGAGCAGTACTTC. As protein: CASSLGDRGSYEQYF.

This sequence joins TRBV9 and TRBJ2-3, with 7 bases aligning to TRBD1. In germline, CDR1 is SGDLS, CDR2 YYNGEE. Trimming took 0 bases from V and 6 from J; bases not matched to a gene: 10. The CDR3 length is 16 residues. CDR3 sequence: CASSVALGQVSDTQYF. In DNA form, the CDR3 reads TGTGCCAGCAGCGTAGCTCTAGGACAGGTATCGGATACGCAGTATTTT.

J is TRBJ2-7 and V is TRBV6-5, with D perhaps TRBD1 (5 bases). Germline V CDR1 and CDR2: MNHEY, SVGAGI. The V end lost 4 bases, the J end lost 2 bases, and 12 bases lay between the germline ends. The CDR3 loop spans 14 amino acids. The CDR3 reads CASSSLTVTYEQYF. The CDR3 DNA reads TGTGCCAGCAGTTCCCTGACAGTTACCTACGAGCAGTACTTC.

J is TRBJ2-5 and V is TRBV5-1; TRBD1 might be the D (6 bases). Per the germline V gene, CDR1 is SGHRS and CDR2 is YFSETQ. The CDR3 is 13 amino acids. With 2 bases removed from V and 3 bases from J, the gap between germline ends came to 8 bases. This chain's CDR3 is CASSFGGKETQYF. In nucleotides, the CDR3 is TGCGCCAGCAGCTTTGGGGGCAAAGAGACCCAGTACTTC.

CDR3 amino acids: CAISESRVLNTEAFF. CDR3 DNA: TGTGCCATCAGTGAATCAAGGGTTTTGAACACTGAAGCTTTCTTT. The rearrangement links TRBV10-3 to TRBJ1-1; D call uncertain. This CDR3 has 15 residues. CDR1 is ENHRY, CDR2 SYGVKD, per germline. V lost 3 bases and J lost 0, with 11 bases in between.

Of note for this clone: With a much larger clone just one base away, this may be a read error. The chain has TRBV10-3 and TRBJ2-5; D possibly matches TRBD1 or TRBD2 (5 bases each). This CDR3 region has 14 residues. Germline lookup yields CDR1 ENHRY and CDR2 SYGVKD. CDR3 loop: CAIKAAGSQEAQYF. The CDR3 DNA reads TGTGCCATCAAAGCGGCAGGGTCCCAAGAGGCCCAGTACTTC.